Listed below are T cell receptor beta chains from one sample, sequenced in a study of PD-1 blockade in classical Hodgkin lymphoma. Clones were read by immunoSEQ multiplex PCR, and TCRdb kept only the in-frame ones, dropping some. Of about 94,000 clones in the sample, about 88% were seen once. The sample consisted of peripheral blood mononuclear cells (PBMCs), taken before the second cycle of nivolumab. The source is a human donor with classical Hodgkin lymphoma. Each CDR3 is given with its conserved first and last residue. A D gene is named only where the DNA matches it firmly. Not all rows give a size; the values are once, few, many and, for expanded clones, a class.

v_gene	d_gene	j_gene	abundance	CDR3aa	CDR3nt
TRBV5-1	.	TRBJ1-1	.	CASRTQQNTEAFF	TGCGCCAGCAGGACACAACAGAACACTGAAGCTTTCTTT
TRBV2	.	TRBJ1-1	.	CASSEQGRNTEAFF	TGTGCCAGCAGTGAACAGGGAAGGAACACTGAAGCTTTCTTT
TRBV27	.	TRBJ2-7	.	CASSLGKGMNEQYF	TGTGCCAGCAGCCTAGGGAAGGGGATGAACGAGCAGTACTTC
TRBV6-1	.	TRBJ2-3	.	CASLRGVSNTDTQYF	TGTGCCAGTCTCCGAGGGGTATCTAACACAGATACGCAGTATTTT
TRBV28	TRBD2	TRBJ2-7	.	CASSDPLAATYEQYF	TGTGCCAGCAGTGATCCTCTAGCGGCCACCTACGAGCAGTACTTC
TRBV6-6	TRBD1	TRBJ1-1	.	CASLDRSQGTEAFF	TGTGCCAGTCTCGACAGATCACAGGGGACTGAAGCTTTCTTT
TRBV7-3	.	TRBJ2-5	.	CASSLDGKSGQETQYF	TGTGCCAGCAGCTTAGATGGAAAATCGGGGCAAGAGACCCAGTACTTC
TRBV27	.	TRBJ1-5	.	CASSPWGRGLAQPQHF	TGTGCCAGCAGTCCCTGGGGCAGGGGTTTGGCTCAGCCCCAGCATTTT
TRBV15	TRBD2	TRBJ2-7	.	CATSSGLAGPSSYEQYF	TGTGCCACCAGCAGTGGGCTAGCGGGACCCTCCTCCTACGAGCAGTACTTC
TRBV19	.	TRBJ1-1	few	CASSIRANTEAFF	TGTGCCAGTAGTATACGGGCGAACACTGAAGCTTTCTTT
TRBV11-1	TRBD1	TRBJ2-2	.	CASSKTGETGELFF	TGTGCCAGCAGCAAAACAGGGGAGACCGGGGAGCTGTTTTTT
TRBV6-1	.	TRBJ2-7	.	CASSPRFPAFEQYF	TGTGCCAGCAGTCCTAGGTTCCCCGCCTTCGAGCAGTACTTC
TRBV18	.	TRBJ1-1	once	CASREGMDTEAFF	TGTGCCAGCCGAGAGGGGATGGACACTGAAGCTTTCTTT
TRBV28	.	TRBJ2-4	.	CASSSPGSAKNIQYF	TGTGCCAGCAGTTCACCCGGATCAGCCAAAAACATTCAGTACTTC
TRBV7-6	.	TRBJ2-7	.	CASSQLGHEQYF	TGTGCCAGCAGCCAACTAGGCCACGAGCAGTACTTC
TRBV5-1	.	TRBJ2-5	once	CASSLAGGGRETQYF	TGCGCCAGCAGCTTGGCCGGGGGAGGAAGGGAGACCCAGTACTTC
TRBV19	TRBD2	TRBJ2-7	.	CASSIGHSGIVPYEQYF	TGTGCCAGTAGTATCGGGCATAGCGGGATCGTACCCTACGAGCAGTACTTC
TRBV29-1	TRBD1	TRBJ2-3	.	CSAAGQGRSTDTQYF	TGCAGCGCTGCGGGACAGGGACGTAGCACAGATACGCAGTATTTT
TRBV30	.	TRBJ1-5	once	CAWSSRTNQPQHF	TGTGCCTGGAGTTCGAGGACCAATCAGCCCCAGCATTTT
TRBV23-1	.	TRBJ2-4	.	CASSQNPPGVSRNIQYF	TGCGCCAGCAGTCAAAACCCCCCCGGAGTCAGTCGAAACATTCAGTACTTC
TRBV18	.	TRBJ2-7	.	CASSPDSYEQYF	TGTGCCAGCTCACCGGACAGCTACGAGCAGTACTTC
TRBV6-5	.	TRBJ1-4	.	CASSSGATNEKLFF	TGTGCCAGCAGTTCAGGGGCAACTAATGAAAAACTGTTTTTT
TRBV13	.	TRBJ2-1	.	CASSHDTSSYNEQFF	TGTGCCAGCAGCCACGATACCAGCTCCTACAATGAGCAGTTCTTC
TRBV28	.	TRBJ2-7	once	CASSEELGYEQYF	TGTGCCAGCAGTGAGGAGCTGGGCTACGAGCAGTACTTC
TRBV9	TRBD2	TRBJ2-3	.	CASSVRGGGTDTQYF	TGTGCCAGCAGCGTACGCGGGGGAGGGACAGATACGCAGTATTTT
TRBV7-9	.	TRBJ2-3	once	CAIPSGTDTQYF	TGTGCCATCCCTAGCGGCACAGATACGCAGTATTTT
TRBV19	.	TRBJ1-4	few	CASSRRFPEKLFF	TGTGCCAGTAGCCGTCGGTTCCCTGAAAAACTGTTTTTT
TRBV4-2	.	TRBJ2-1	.	CASSQSGPWRGPYNEQFF	TGTGCCAGCAGCCAGTCGGGCCCTTGGAGGGGGCCCTACAATGAGCAGTTCTTC
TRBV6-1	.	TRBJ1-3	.	CASTWGQNSGNTIYF	TGTGCCAGCACTTGGGGGCAGAACTCTGGAAACACCATATATTTT
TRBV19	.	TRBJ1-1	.	CATKGGVGTEAFF	TGTGCCACTAAGGGGGGGGTTGGCACTGAAGCTTTCTTT
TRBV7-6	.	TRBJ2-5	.	CASSPPNLRETQYF	TGTGCCAGCAGCCCCCCAAATCTGAGGGAGACCCAGTACTTC
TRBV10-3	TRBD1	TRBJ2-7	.	CATTDRTSHEQYF	TGTGCCACCACGGACAGGACGAGCCACGAGCAGTACTTC
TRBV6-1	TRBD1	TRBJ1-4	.	CASSEPWTGEKLFF	TGTGCCAGCAGTGAACCCTGGACAGGGGAAAAACTGTTTTTT
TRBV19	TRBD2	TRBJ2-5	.	CASHPQGSEGGAGGPGETQYF	TGTGCCAGTCACCCCCAAGGCTCCGAGGGAGGCGCGGGGGGGCCGGGAGAGACCCAGTACTTC
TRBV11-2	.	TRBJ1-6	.	CASSLALNSPLHF	TGTGCCAGCAGCTTAGCCCTTAATTCACCCCTCCACTTT
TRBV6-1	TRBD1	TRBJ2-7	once	CASSARDRAFYEQYF	TGTGCCAGCAGTGCCCGGGACAGGGCTTTCTACGAGCAGTACTTC
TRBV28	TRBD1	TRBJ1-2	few	CASSYIQGASKENYGYTF	TGTGCCAGCAGTTACATACAGGGGGCTTCGAAAGAGAACTATGGCTACACCTTC
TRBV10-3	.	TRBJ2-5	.	CAIRGGPQETQYF	TGTGCCATCAGGGGGGGGCCCCAAGAGACCCAGTACTTC
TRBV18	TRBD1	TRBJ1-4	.	CASSPRTGRSEKLFF	TGTGCCAGCTCACCACGGACAGGGCGAAGTGAAAAACTGTTTTTT
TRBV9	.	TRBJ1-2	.	CASSVELADTYGYTF	TGTGCCAGCAGCGTAGAACTCGCGGACACCTATGGCTACACCTTC
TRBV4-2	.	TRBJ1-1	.	CASSPTGRANTEAFF	TGTGCCAGCAGCCCTACAGGGAGGGCGAACACTGAAGCTTTCTTT
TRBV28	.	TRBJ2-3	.	CASRYPSVSSDTQYF	TGTGCCAGCAGATACCCATCCGTATCTTCCGATACGCAGTATTTT
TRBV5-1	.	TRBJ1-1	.	CASSHTENTEAFF	TGCGCCAGCAGCCATACAGAGAACACTGAAGCTTTCTTT
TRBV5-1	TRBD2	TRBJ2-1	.	CASSLALMGLAGDNEQFF	TGCGCCAGCAGCTTGGCTCTGATGGGACTAGCGGGAGACAATGAGCAGTTCTTC
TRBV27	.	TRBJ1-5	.	CASSLTGYNQPQHF	TGTGCCAGCAGCCTCACAGGGTACAATCAGCCCCAGCATTTT
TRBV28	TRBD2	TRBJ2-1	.	CASRDGGLAGRNEQFF	TGTGCCAGCAGAGATGGGGGACTAGCGGGCCGCAATGAGCAGTTCTTC
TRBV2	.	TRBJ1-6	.	CASSYRVANSPLHF	TGTGCCAGCAGCTACAGGGTCGCTAATTCACCCCTCCACTTT
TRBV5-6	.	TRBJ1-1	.	CASSLGTAQRWAPEAFF	TGTGCCAGCAGCTTGGGGACAGCCCAGCGGTGGGCACCTGAAGCTTTCTTT
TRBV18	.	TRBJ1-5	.	CASSLTHHPFTNQPQHF	TGTGCCAGCTCACTAACACATCATCCGTTTACTAATCAGCCCCAGCATTTT
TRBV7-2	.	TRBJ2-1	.	CATGRAGFYNEQFF	TGTGCCACCGGGCGCGCAGGTTTTTACAATGAGCAGTTCTTC
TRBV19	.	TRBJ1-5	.	CASSQRQDSNQPQHF	TGTGCCAGTAGCCAGAGACAGGATAGCAATCAGCCCCAGCATTTT